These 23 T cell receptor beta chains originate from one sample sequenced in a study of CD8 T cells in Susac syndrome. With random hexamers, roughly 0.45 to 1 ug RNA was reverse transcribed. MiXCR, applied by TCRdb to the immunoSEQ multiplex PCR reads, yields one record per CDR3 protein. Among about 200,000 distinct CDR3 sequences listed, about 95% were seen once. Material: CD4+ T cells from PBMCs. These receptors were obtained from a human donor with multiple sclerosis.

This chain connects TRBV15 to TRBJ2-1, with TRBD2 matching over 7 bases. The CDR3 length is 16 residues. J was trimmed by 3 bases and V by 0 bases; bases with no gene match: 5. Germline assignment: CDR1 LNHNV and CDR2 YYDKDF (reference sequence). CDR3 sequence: CATSREGGSRYNEQFF. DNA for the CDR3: TGTGCCACCAGCAGAGAAGGCGGGAGCCGCTACAATGAGCAGTTCTTC.

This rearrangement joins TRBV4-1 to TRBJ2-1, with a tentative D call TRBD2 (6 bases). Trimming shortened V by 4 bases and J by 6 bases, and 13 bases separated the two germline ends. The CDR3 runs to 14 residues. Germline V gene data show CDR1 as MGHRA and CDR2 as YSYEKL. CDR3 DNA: TGCGCCAGCAGCCCGGGACTCCTTGGCAATGAGCAGTTCTTC. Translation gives CASSPGLLGNEQFF.

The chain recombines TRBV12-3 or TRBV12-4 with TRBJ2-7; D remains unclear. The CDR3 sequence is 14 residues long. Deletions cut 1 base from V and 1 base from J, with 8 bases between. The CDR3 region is CASSLDWKSYEQYF. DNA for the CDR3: TGTGCCAGCAGTTTAGACTGGAAGTCCTACGAGCAGTACTTC.

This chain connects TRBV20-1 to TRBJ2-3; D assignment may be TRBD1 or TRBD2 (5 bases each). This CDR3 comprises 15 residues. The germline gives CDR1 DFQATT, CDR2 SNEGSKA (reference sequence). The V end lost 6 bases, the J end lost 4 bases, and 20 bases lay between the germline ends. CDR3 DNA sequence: TGCAGTGCCCGGAAGGACGGGCCGGGGCCAGATACGCAGTATTTT. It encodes CSARKDGPGPDTQYF.

Here the CDR3 reads CASSQLAGRPYEQYF. The CDR3 DNA reads TGTGCCAGCAGCCAACTAGCGGGACGACCGTACGAGCAGTACTTC. The rearrangement uses TRBV3-1 and TRBJ2-7, with TRBD2 identical over 9 bases. From germline, CDR1 is LGHDT and CDR2 YNNKEL (reference sequence). The J segment lost 4 bases and the V segment lost 2 bases, leaving 6 bases of the junction unmatched. This CDR3 comprises 15 residues.

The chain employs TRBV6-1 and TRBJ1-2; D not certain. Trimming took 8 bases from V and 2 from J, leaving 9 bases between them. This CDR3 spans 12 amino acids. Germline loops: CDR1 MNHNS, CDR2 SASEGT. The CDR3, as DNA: TGTGCCAGCGGAGACCGCAACTATGGCTACACCTTC. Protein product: CASGDRNYGYTF.

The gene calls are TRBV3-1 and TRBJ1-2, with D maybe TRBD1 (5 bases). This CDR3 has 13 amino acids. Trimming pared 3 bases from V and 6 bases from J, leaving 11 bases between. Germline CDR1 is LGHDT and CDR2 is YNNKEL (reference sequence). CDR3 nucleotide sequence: TGTGCCAGCAGCCAGACGGGACCGGATGGCTACACCTTC. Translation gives CASSQTGPDGYTF.

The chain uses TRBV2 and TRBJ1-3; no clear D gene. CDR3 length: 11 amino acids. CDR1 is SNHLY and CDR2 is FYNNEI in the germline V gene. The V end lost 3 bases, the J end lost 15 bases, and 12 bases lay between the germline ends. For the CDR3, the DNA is TGTGCCAGCAGTGACTCGGGAGGCCGATATTTT. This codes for CASSDSGGRYF.

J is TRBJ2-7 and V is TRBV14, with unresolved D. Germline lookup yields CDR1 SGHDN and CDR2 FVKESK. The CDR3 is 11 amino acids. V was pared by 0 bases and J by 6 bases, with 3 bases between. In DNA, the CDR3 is TGTGCCAGCAGCCAAGAGGTCGAGCAGTACTTC. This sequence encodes CASSQEVEQYF. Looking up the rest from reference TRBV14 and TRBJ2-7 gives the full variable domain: EAGVTQFPSHSVIEKGQTVTLRCDPISGHDNLYWYRRVMGKEIKFLLHFVKESKQDESGMPNNRFLAERTGGTYSTLKVQPAELEDSGVYFCASSQEVEQYFGPGTRLTVT.

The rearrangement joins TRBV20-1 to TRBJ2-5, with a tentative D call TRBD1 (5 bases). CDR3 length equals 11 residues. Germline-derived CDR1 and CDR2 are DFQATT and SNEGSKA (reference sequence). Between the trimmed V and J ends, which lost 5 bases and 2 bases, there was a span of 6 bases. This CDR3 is CSADRQETQYF. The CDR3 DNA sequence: TGCAGTGCTGACAGACAAGAGACCCAGTACTTC.

CDR3 sequence: CSVEDNRYGYTF. The CDR3, as DNA: TGCAGCGTTGAAGATAACCGGTATGGCTACACCTTC. This sequence joins TRBV29-1 and TRBJ1-2; D gene ambiguous. Looked up from germline, CDR1 is SQVTM and CDR2 is ANQGSEA. The ends were cut back, 0 bases at V and 5 bases at J, with 7 bases in the middle. CDR3 size: 12 residues.

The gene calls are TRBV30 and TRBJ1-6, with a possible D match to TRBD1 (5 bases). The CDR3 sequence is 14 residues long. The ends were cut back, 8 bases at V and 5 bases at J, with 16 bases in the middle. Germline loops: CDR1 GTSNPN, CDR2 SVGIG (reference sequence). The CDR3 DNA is TGTGCCGGAGTGGGGGTTGGGGATAATTCACCCCTCCACTTT. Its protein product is CAGVGVGDNSPLHF. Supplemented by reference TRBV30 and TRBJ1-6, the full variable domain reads SQTIHQWPATLVQPVGSPLSLECTVEGTSNPNLYWYRQAAGRGLQLLFYSVGIGQISSEVPQNLSASRPQDRQFILSSKKLLLSDSGFYLCAGVGVGDNSPLHFGNGTRLTVT.

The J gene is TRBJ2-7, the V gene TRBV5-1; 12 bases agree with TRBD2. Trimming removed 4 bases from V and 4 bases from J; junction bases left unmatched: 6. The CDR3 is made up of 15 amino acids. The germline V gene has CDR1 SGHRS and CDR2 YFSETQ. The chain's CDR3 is CASSGRTSGDYEQYF. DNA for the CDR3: TGCGCCAGCAGCGGGCGGACTAGCGGGGATTACGAGCAGTACTTC.

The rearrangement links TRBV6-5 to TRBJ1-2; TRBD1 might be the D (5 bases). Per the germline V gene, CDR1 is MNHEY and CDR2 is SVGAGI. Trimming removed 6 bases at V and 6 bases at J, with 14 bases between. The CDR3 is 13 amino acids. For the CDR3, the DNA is TGTGCCAGCAGCCCACCGGGGACGGATGGCTACACCTTC. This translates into CASSPPGTDGYTF.

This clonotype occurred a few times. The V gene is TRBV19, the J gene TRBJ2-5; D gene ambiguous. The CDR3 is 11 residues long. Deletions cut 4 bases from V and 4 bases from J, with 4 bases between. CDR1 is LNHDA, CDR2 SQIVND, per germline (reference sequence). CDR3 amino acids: CASSRGETQYF. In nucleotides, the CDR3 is TGTGCCAGTAGTAGGGGAGAGACCCAGTACTTC.

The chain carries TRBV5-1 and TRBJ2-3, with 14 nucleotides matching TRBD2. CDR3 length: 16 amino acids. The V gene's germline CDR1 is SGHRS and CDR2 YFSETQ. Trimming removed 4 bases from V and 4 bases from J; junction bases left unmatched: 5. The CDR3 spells CASSPQTSGGADTQYF. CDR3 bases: TGCGCCAGCAGCCCCCAGACTAGCGGGGGGGCAGATACGCAGTATTTT.

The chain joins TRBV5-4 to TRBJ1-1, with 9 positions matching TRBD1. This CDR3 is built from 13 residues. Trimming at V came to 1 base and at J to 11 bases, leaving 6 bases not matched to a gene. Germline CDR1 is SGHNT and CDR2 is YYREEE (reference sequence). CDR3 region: CASSLPGDRAAFF. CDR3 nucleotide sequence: TGTGCCAGCAGCTTGCCAGGGGACAGGGCGGCTTTCTTT.

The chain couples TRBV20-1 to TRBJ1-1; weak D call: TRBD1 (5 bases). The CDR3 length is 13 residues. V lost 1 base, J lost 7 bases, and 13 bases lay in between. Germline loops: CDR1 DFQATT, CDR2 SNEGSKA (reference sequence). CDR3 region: CSARGGRGVEAFF. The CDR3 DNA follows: TGCAGTGCTAGAGGTGGTCGGGGCGTTGAAGCTTTCTTT.

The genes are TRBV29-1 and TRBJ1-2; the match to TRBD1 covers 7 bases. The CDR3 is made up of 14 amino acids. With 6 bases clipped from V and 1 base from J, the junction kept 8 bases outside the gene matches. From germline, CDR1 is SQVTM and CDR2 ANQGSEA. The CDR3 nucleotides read TGCAGCGTCCTCCTGACAGGGAGTAACTATGGCTACACCTTC. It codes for CSVLLTGSNYGYTF.

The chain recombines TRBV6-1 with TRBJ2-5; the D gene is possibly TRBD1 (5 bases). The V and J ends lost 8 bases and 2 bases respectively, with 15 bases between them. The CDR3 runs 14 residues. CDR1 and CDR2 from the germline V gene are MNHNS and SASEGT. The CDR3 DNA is TGTGCCAGCGATAAGGTGGGGCTTCAAGAGACCCAGTACTTC. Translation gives CASDKVGLQETQYF.

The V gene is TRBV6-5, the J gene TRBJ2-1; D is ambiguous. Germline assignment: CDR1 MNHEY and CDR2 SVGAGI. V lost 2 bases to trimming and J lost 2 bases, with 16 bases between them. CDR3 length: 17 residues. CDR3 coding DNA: TGTGCCAGCAGTTACCCCGGTTCCAGCTTCCCCTACAATGAGCAGTTCTTC. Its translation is CASSYPGSSFPYNEQFF.

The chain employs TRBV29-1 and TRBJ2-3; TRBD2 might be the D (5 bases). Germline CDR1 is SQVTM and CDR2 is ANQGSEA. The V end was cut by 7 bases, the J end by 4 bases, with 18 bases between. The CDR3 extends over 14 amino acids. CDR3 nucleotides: TGCAGCGCTCTAGTGGGAGCTGGCGCAGATACGCAGTATTTT. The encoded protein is CSALVGAGADTQYF.

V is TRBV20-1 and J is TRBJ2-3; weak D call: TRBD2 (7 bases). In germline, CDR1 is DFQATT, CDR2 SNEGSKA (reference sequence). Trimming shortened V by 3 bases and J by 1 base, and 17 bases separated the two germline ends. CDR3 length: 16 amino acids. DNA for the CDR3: TGCAGTGCTAGTGACCAGAGGGGGGGCGGCACAGATACGCAGTATTTT. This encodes CSASDQRGGGTDTQYF.